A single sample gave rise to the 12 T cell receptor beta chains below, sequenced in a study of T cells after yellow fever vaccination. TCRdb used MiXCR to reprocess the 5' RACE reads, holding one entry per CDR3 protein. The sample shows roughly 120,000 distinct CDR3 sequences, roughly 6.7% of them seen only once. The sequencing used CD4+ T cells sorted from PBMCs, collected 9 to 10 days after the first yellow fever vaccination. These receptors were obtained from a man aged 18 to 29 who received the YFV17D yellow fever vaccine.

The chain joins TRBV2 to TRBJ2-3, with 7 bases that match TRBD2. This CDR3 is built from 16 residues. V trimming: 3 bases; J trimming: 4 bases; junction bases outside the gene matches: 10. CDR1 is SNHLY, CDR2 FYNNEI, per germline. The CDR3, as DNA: TGTGCCAGCAGTGAGATGACTAGCTATGGCGCAGATACGCAGTATTTT. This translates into CASSEMTSYGADTQYF.

Here the CDR3 reads CASSGTISYNEQFF. CDR3 in DNA: TGTGCCAGCAGCGGGACTATCTCCTACAATGAGCAGTTCTTC. The chain links TRBV9 to TRBJ2-1; D may be TRBD2 (6 bases). The CDR3 runs to 14 residues. Per germline, CDR1 SGDLS and CDR2 YYNGEE. V dropped 3 bases and J dropped 0 bases, with 7 bases sitting between them. The full variable domain, rest sourced from reference TRBV9 and TRBJ2-1, is DSGVTQTPKHLITATGQRVTLRCSPRSGDLSVYWYQQSLDQGLQFLIQYYNGEERAKGNILERFSAQQFPDLHSELNLSSLELGDSALYFCASSGTISYNEQFFGPGTRLTVL.

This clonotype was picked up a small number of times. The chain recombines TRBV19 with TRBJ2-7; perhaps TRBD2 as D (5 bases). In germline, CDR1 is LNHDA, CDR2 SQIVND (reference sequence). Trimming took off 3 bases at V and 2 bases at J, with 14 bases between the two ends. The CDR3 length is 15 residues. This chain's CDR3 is CASSIVRGVAYEQYF. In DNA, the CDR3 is TGTGCCAGTAGTATTGTCCGGGGTGTTGCCTACGAGCAGTACTTC.

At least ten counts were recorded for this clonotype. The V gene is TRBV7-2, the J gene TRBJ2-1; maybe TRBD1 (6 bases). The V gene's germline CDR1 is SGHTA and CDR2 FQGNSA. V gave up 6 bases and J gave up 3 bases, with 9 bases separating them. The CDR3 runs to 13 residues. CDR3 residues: CASRDSHYNEQFF. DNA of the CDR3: TGTGCCAGCAGGGACAGCCACTACAATGAGCAGTTCTTC. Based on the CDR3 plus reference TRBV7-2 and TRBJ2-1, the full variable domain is GAGVSQSPSNKVTEKGKDVELRCDPISGHTALYWYRQSLGQGLEFLIYFQGNSAPDKSGLPSDRFSAERTGGSVSTLTIQRTQQEDSAVYLCASRDSHYNEQFFGPGTRLTVL.

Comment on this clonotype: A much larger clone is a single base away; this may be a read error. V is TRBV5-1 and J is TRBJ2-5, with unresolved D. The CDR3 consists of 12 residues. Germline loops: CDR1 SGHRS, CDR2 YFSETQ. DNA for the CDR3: TGCACCAGCATTTGGTTCTCCGAGACCCAGTACTTC. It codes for CTSIWFSETQYF.

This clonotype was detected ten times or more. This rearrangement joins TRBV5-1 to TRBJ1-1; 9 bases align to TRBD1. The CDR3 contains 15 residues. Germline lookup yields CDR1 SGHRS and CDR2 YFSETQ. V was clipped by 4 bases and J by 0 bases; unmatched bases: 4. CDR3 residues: CASSKQGAMNTEAFF. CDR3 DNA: TGCGCCAGCAGCAAACAGGGGGCCATGAACACTGAAGCTTTCTTT.

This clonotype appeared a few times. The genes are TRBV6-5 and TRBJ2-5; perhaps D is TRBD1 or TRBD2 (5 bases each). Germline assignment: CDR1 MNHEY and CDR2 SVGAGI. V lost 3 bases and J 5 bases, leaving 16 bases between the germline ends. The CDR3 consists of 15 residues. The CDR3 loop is CASSYGGIPAETQYF. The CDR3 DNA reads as TGTGCCAGCAGTTATGGGGGTATTCCCGCTGAGACCCAGTACTTC.

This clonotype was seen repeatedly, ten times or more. CDR3 in amino acids: CSARVGGLSYEQYF. CDR3 sequence (DNA): TGCAGTGCTAGGGTCGGGGGTCTCTCCTACGAGCAGTACTTC. The V and J genes are TRBV20-1 and TRBJ2-7; possible D gene TRBD2, 6 bases. Germline lookup yields CDR1 DFQATT and CDR2 SNEGSKA (reference sequence). Trimming stripped 3 bases from V and 0 bases from J, with 12 bases between. This CDR3 is 14 amino acids long.

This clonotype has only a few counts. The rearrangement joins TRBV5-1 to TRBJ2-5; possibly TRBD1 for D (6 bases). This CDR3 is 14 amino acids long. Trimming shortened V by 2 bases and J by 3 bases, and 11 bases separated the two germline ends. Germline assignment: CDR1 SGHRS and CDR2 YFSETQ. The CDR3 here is CASSFEGVKETQYF. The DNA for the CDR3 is TGCGCCAGCAGCTTTGAGGGGGTAAAAGAGACCCAGTACTTC.

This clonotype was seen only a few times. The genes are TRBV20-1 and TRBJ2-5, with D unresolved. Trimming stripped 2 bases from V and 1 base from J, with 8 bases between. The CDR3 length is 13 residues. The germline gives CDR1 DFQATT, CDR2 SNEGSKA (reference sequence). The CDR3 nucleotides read TGCAGTGCTAGATGGCCTCTCCAAGAGACCCAGTACTTC. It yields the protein CSARWPLQETQYF.

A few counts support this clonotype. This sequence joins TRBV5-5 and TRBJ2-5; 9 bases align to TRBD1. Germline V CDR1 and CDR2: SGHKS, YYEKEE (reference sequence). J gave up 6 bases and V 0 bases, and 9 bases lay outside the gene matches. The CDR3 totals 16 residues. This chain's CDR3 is CASSLGPRTGDQTQYF. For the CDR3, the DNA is TGTGCCAGCAGCTTGGGTCCCCGGACAGGGGATCAGACCCAGTACTTC.

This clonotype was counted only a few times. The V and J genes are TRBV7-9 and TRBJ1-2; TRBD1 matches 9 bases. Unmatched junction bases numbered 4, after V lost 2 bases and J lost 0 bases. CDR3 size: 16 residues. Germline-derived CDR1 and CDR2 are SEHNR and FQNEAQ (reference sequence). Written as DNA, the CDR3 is TGTGCCAGCAGCTTAAACAGGGGGCGAACTAACTATGGCTACACCTTC. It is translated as CASSLNRGRTNYGYTF.